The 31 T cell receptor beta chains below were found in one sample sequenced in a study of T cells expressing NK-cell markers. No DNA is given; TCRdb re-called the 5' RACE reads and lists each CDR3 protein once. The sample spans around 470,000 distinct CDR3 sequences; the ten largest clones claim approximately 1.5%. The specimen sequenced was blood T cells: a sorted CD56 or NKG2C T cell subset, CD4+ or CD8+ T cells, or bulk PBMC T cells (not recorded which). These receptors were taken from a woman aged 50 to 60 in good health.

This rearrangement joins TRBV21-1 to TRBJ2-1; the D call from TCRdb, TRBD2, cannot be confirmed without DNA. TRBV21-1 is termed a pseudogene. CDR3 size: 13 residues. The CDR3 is CASPLADYNEQFF.

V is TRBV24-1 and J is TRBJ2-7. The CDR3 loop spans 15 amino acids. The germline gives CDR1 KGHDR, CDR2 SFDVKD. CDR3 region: CATSDATGTPYEQYF.

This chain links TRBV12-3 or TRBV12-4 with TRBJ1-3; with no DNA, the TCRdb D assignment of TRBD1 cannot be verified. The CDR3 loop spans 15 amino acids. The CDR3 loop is CASSLTGGAGNTIYF.

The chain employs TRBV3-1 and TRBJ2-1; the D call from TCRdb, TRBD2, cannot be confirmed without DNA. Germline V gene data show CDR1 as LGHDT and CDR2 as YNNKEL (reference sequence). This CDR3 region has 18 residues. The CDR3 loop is CASSQWSRTSGRDNEQFF.

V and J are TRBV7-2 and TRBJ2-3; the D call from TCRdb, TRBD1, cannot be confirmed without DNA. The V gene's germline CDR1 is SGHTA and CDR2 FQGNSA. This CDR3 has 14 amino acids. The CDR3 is CASRLGVASDTQYF.

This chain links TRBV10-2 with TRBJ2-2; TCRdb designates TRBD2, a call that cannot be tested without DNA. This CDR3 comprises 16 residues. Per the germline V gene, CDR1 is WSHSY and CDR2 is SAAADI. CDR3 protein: CASSQGASGRRGELFF.

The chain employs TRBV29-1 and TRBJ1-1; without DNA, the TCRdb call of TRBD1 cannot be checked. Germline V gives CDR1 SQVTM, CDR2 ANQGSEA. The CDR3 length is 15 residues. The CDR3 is CSVDQTGLVSTEAFF.

The CDR3 sequence: CASSPEGPRGREKLFF. The V and J genes are TRBV5-5 and TRBJ1-4. From germline, CDR1 is SGHKS and CDR2 YYEKEE (reference sequence). CDR3 length equals 16 residues.

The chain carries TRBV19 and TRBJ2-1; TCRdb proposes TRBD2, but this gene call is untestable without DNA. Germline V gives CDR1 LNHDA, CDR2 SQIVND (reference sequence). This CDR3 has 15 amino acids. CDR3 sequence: CASSIVSQGGNEQFF.

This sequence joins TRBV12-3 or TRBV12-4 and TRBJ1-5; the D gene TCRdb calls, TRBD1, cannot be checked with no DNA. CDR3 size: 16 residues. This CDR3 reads CASSNGQGVGNQPQHF.

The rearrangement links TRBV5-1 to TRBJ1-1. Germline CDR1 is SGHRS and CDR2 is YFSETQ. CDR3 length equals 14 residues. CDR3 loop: CASSPRVEKTEAFF.

CDR3 protein: CASSRDRGLDEQYF. This chain connects TRBV7-2 to TRBJ2-7; TCRdb gives TRBD1 as the D gene, but with no DNA this cannot be confirmed. The CDR3 has 14 residues. Germline CDR1 SGHTA, CDR2 FQGNSA.

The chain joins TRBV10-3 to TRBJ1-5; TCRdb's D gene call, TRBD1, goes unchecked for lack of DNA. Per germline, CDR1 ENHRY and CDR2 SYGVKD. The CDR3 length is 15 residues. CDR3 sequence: CAISERGGLNQPQHF.

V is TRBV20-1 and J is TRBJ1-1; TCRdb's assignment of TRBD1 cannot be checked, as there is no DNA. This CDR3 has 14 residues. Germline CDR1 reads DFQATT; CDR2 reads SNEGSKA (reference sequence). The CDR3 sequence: CSAGRQGSYTEAFF.

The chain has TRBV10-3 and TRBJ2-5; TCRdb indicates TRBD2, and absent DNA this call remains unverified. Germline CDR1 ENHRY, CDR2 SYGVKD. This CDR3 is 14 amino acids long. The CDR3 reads CAIKGGGGQETQYF.

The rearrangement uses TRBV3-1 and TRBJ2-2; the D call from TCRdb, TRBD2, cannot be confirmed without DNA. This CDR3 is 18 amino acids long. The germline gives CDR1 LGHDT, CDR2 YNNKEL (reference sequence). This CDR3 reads CASSQASGRAGLVGELFF.

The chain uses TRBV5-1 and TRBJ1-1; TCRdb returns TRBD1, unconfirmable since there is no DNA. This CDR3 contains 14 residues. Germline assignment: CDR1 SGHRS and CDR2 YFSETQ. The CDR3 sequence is CASSSSRRGEEAFF. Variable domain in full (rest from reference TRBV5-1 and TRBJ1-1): KAGVTQTPRYLIKTRGQQVTLSCSPISGHRSVSWYQQTPGQGLQFLFEYFSETQRNKGNFPGRFSGRQFSNSRSEMNVSTLELGDSALYLCASSSSRRGEEAFFGQGTRLTVV.

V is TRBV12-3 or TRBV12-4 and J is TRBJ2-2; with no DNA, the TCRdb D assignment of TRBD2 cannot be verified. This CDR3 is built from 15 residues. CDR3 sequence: CASSLVGGLPGELFF.

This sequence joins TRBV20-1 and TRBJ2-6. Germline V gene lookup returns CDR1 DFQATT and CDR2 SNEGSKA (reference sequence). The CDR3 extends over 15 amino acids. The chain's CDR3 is CSAKGGRAGANVLTF.

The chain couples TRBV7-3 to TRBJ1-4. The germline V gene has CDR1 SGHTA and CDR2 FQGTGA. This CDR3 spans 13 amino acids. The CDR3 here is CASSLGVGEKLFF.

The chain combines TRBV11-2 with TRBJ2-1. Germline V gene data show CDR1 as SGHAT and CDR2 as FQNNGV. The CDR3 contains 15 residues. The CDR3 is CASSLGLLSYNEQFF.

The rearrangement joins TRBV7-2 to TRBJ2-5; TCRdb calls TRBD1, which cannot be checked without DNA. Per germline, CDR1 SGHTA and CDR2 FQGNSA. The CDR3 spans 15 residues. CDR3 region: CASSLPPGFRETQYF.

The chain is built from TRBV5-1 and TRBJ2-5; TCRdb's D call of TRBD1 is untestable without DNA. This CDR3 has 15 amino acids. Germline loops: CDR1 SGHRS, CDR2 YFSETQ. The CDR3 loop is CASSFQTGGQETQYF.

This CDR3 reads CASRTGNTGELFF. The V call is TRBV6-5, the J call TRBJ2-2. The germline CDR1 and CDR2 sequences are MNHEY and SVGAGI. The CDR3 extends over 13 amino acids.

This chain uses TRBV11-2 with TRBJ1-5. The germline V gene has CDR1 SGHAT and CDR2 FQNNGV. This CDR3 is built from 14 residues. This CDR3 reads CASSLSGSTQPQHF.

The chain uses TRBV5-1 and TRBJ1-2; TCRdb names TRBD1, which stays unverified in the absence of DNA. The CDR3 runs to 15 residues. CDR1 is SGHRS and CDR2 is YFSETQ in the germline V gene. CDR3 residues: CASSSRGQGEDGYTF.

CDR3 in amino acids: CASSLVRAEQYF. The chain combines TRBV12-3 or TRBV12-4 with TRBJ2-7. The CDR3 runs 12 residues.

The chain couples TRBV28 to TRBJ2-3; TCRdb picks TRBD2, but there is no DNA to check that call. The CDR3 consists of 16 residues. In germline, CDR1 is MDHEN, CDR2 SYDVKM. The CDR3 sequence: CASTDDRDFRGDTQYF.

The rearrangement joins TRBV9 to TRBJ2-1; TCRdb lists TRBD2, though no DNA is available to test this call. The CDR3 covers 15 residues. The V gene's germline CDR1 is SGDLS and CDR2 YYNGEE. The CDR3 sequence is CASSAIAAPYNEQFF.

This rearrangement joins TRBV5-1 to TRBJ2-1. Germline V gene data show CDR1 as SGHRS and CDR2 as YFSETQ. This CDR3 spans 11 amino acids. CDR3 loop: CASSFQIEQFF.

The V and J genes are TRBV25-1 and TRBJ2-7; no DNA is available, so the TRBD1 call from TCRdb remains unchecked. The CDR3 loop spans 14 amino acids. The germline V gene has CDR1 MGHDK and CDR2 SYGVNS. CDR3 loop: CASSDSPLHYEQYF.